This entry features one T cell receptor beta chain sequence. CDR1 SGHKS and CDR2 YYEKEE come from the germline V gene (reference sequence). The V end was cut by 4 bases, the J end by 0 bases, with 11 bases between. This CDR3 contains 15 residues. Only in-frame clones appear in the TCRdb table, and some are missing; sequencing was by immunoSEQ multiplex PCR. The sample lists approximately 270,000 clones; about 89% were seen once. The sample originates from a study of blood T cell repertoires in COVID-19. Turning to the study itself: Samples taken during acute and convalescent COVID-19 were collected in the United States, Italy and Spain. Sample material is recorded as cDNA or gDNA derived from T cells, B-cell-depleted T cells, or PBMCs.

The rearrangement joins TRBV5-5 to TRBJ1-3; D is ambiguous. The clonotype originates from a man between 40 and 49 years old with active or convalescent COVID-19. The source material was peripheral blood. CDR3 amino acids: CASSRTESSGNTIYF. The CDR3 region has the DNA TGTGCCAGCAGCAGGACTGAGAGCTCTGGAAACACCATATATTTT.